What follows are 22 T cell receptor beta chains derived from one specimen sequenced in a study of OX40 agonist ivuxolimab in advanced cancers. Libraries were prepared by immunoSEQ multiplex PCR; TCRdb keeps only in-frame clonotypes and omits some of them. The sample carries around 34,000 clones, roughly nine tenths recorded once. Sequenced here: CD4+ or CD8+ T cells sorted from blood, sampled in a trial of the OX40 agonist ivuxolimab. The source is an adult with an advanced solid tumor such as melanoma, head and neck, liver or kidney cancer.

The chain carries TRBV6-4 and TRBJ2-2; D may be TRBD1 or TRBD2 (5 bases each). V was pared by 5 bases and J by 4 bases, with 17 bases between. Germline V lookup: CDR1 MRHNA, CDR2 SNTAGT. The CDR3 spans 16 residues. CDR3 sequence (DNA): TGTGCCAGCAGTAACCCTTGGGGGAGCGTCACCGGGGAGCTGTTTTTT. Translated, it gives CASSNPWGSVTGELFF.

This chain uses TRBV6-1 with TRBJ2-6; TRBD1 aligns across 8 bases. This CDR3 comprises 15 residues. Per germline, CDR1 MNHNS and CDR2 SASEGT. The V segment lost 5 bases and the J segment 4 bases; nucleotides outside the gene matches: 4. Here the CDR3 DNA reads TGTGCCAGCAGTCCAGGGGGCTGGGGGGCCAACGTCCTGACTTTC. Protein sequence: CASSPGGWGANVLTF.

The CDR3 DNA is TGTGCCTCCTCTCCCCCCTCAGCGGAGACGTACCAAGAGACCCAGTACTTC. Protein: CASSPPSAETYQETQYF. This chain links TRBV7-9 with TRBJ2-5, with a weak D call TRBD2 (5 bases). Germline V CDR1 and CDR2: SEHNR, FQNEAQ (reference sequence). With 11 bases removed from V and 0 bases from J, the gap between germline ends came to 25 bases. The CDR3 covers 17 residues.

Regarding this clone: A read error likely explains this, since a far larger clone differs by one base. The chain links TRBV7-6 to TRBJ2-1; D remains unclear. The CDR3 sequence is 12 residues long. Germline CDR1 SGHVS, CDR2 FNYEAQ. V lost 1 base and J 7 bases, leaving 5 bases between the germline ends. The CDR3 DNA sequence: TGTGCCAGCAGCTTAGTAGGGAATGAGCAGTTCTTC. Its protein product is CASSLVGNEQFF.

The chain has TRBV27 and TRBJ2-1; a weak D match, TRBD2 (6 bases). In germline, CDR1 is MNHEY, CDR2 SMNVEV (reference sequence). This CDR3 is 12 amino acids long. Trimming stripped 5 bases from V and 7 bases from J, with 9 bases between. CDR3 DNA sequence: TGTGCCAGCAGTGGCGGAGGGAATGAGCAGTTCTTC. Its protein product is CASSGGGNEQFF.

The chain has TRBV27 and TRBJ2-1; no clear D gene. The length of the CDR3 is 12 residues. CDR1 is MNHEY, CDR2 SMNVEV, per germline (reference sequence). V was cut by 2 bases and J by 7 bases, with 6 bases left in between. CDR3: CASSLTGNEQFF. The CDR3 DNA follows: TGTGCCAGCAGTTTAACGGGTAATGAGCAGTTCTTC.

J is TRBJ2-1 and V is TRBV9, with 7 bases lining up with TRBD1. V trimming: 3 bases; J trimming: 3 bases; junction bases outside the gene matches: 15. The CDR3 is 18 amino acids. CDR1 and CDR2 from the germline V gene are SGDLS and YYNGEE. The CDR3 reads CASSASPLGQRDYNEQFF. The CDR3 DNA reads as TGTGCCAGCAGCGCGTCTCCCTTGGGACAGCGAGACTACAATGAGCAGTTCTTC.

The chain links TRBV10-1 to TRBJ2-6, with D unresolved. Trimming stripped 10 bases from V and 0 bases from J, with 10 bases between. The CDR3 is 14 residues long. Germline V gives CDR1 WNHNN, CDR2 SYGVQD (reference sequence). CDR3 bases: TGCGCCAACCAAGAGCGCTCTGGGGCCAACGTCCTGACTTTC. Protein: CANQERSGANVLTF.

The chain combines TRBV27 with TRBJ2-2, with TRBD2 as a possible D gene (6 bases). V was cut by 4 bases and J by 4 bases, with 10 bases left in between. From germline, CDR1 is MNHEY and CDR2 SMNVEV (reference sequence). This CDR3 comprises 14 residues. In nucleotides, the CDR3 is TGTGCCAGCAGTTGGGGGACTCCCACCGGGGAGCTGTTTTTT. The encoded protein is CASSWGTPTGELFF.

The chain uses TRBV29-1 and TRBJ2-7, with no clear D. The germline V gene encodes CDR1 SQVTM and CDR2 ANQGSEA. The length of the CDR3 is 13 residues. V was trimmed by 8 bases and J by 0 bases, leaving 14 bases between them. CDR3: CSTWEGLSYEQYF. In DNA form, the CDR3 reads TGCAGCACGTGGGAAGGCCTCTCCTACGAGCAGTACTTC.

This chain uses TRBV18 with TRBJ2-2; D is unresolved. Between the trimmed V and J ends, which lost 5 bases and 7 bases, there was a span of 5 bases. Germline V gives CDR1 KGHSH, CDR2 LQKENI. The CDR3 length is 11 residues. The CDR3 here is CASSADGELFF. The CDR3 nucleotides are TGTGCCAGCTCAGCTGACGGGGAGCTGTTTTTT.

The chain employs TRBV6-5 and TRBJ2-3; 8 positions match TRBD1. The junction had 1 base not matched to a gene; V was cut back by 5 bases and J by 0 bases. The V gene's germline CDR1 is MNHEY and CDR2 SVGAGI. The CDR3 runs to 14 residues. CDR3 protein: CASSRTGSTDTQYF. The CDR3 nucleotides are TGTGCCAGCAGTCGGACAGGGAGCACAGATACGCAGTATTTT.

The rearrangement joins TRBV29-1 to TRBJ2-2, with TRBD2 as a possible D gene (5 bases). The CDR3 spans 15 residues. The germline V gene has CDR1 SQVTM and CDR2 ANQGSEA. Trimming shortened V by 7 bases and J by 0 bases, and 15 bases separated the two germline ends. This chain's CDR3 is CSAYLGLSNTGELFF. Written as DNA, the CDR3 is TGCAGCGCTTACCTTGGACTTTCGAACACCGGGGAGCTGTTTTTT.

The rearrangement joins TRBV19 to TRBJ2-7; unclear D gene. The CDR3 extends over 15 amino acids. Germline CDR1 reads LNHDA; CDR2 reads SQIVND (reference sequence). V was cut by 2 bases and J by 2 bases, with 13 bases left in between. Written as DNA, the CDR3 is TGTGCCAGTAGTATAACCGCCGGACGGGCCTACGAGCAGTACTTC. Its protein product is CASSITAGRAYEQYF.

The chain has TRBV27 and TRBJ2-7, with TRBD1 matching over 8 bases. The CDR3 spans 13 residues. V shed 6 bases and J 3 bases; nucleotides not matched to a gene: 4. Germline-derived CDR1 and CDR2 are MNHEY and SMNVEV (reference sequence). The DNA of the CDR3 is TGTGCCAGCAGAGCAGGGGGCAGCTACGAGCAGTACTTC. This sequence encodes CASRAGGSYEQYF.

The rearrangement links TRBV7-6 to TRBJ2-2, with 8 bases matching TRBD1. In germline, CDR1 is SGHVS, CDR2 FNYEAQ. CDR3 length equals 13 residues. V lost 5 bases, J lost 10 bases, and 6 bases stayed unmatched. The CDR3 is CASSETGVSELFF. For the CDR3, the DNA is TGTGCCAGCAGCGAGACAGGGGTGTCGGAGCTGTTTTTT.

CDR3 in amino acids: CASSYSYGEGRREQYF. The CDR3 nucleotides read TGTGCCAGCAGTTACTCTTACGGGGAAGGTCGTCGGGAGCAGTACTTC. The V gene is TRBV6-6, the J gene TRBJ2-7, with D possibly TRBD2 on 5 matching bases. In germline, CDR1 is MNHNY, CDR2 SVGAGI (reference sequence). The CDR3 extends over 16 amino acids. V lost 0 bases to trimming and J lost 7 bases, with 19 bases between them.

The chain joins TRBV5-5 to TRBJ1-4; 10 bases fit TRBD1. V trimming: 4 bases; J trimming: 8 bases; junction bases outside the gene matches: 5. The germline CDR1 and CDR2 sequences are SGHKS and YYEKEE (reference sequence). CDR3 length: 14 amino acids. CDR3 sequence reads: CASSLGTGDEKLFF. The CDR3 bases are TGTGCCAGCAGCCTAGGGACAGGGGACGAAAAACTGTTTTTT.

This chain joins TRBV27 and TRBJ1-1; no clear D gene. Germline V gene lookup returns CDR1 MNHEY and CDR2 SMNVEV (reference sequence). This CDR3 is built from 13 residues. V dropped 3 bases and J dropped 5 bases, with 10 bases sitting between them. CDR3 in amino acids: CASSFGLGTEAFF. The DNA for the CDR3 is TGTGCCAGCAGTTTCGGACTTGGGACTGAAGCTTTCTTT.

The gene calls are TRBV4-1 and TRBJ2-2, with D possibly matching TRBD2 (5 bases). Germline values: CDR1 MGHRA, CDR2 YSYEKL. Trimming pared 4 bases from V and 6 bases from J, leaving 9 bases between. The CDR3 covers 13 residues. CDR3 DNA sequence: TGCGCCAGCAGCCTGGCCGGGGCCGGGGAGCTGTTTTTT. Residues: CASSLAGAGELFF.

The chain links TRBV7-9 to TRBJ2-7, with 9 bases matching TRBD1. V shed 4 bases and J 5 bases; nucleotides not matched to a gene: 6. CDR3 size: 14 residues. Germline CDR1 is SEHNR and CDR2 is FQNEAQ (reference sequence). The CDR3 region is CASSYGTGTDEQYF. The CDR3 DNA is TGTGCCAGCAGCTACGGGACAGGGACCGACGAGCAGTACTTC.

The chain links TRBV13 to TRBJ1-4; D not resolved. The V and J ends lost 2 bases and 8 bases respectively, with 12 bases between them. Germline V gives CDR1 PRHDT, CDR2 FYEKMQ (reference sequence). This CDR3 contains 14 residues. CDR3 DNA sequence: TGTGCCAGCAGCTTATCTCTGCAGGAGGAAAAACTGTTTTTT. Translation: CASSLSLQEEKLFF.